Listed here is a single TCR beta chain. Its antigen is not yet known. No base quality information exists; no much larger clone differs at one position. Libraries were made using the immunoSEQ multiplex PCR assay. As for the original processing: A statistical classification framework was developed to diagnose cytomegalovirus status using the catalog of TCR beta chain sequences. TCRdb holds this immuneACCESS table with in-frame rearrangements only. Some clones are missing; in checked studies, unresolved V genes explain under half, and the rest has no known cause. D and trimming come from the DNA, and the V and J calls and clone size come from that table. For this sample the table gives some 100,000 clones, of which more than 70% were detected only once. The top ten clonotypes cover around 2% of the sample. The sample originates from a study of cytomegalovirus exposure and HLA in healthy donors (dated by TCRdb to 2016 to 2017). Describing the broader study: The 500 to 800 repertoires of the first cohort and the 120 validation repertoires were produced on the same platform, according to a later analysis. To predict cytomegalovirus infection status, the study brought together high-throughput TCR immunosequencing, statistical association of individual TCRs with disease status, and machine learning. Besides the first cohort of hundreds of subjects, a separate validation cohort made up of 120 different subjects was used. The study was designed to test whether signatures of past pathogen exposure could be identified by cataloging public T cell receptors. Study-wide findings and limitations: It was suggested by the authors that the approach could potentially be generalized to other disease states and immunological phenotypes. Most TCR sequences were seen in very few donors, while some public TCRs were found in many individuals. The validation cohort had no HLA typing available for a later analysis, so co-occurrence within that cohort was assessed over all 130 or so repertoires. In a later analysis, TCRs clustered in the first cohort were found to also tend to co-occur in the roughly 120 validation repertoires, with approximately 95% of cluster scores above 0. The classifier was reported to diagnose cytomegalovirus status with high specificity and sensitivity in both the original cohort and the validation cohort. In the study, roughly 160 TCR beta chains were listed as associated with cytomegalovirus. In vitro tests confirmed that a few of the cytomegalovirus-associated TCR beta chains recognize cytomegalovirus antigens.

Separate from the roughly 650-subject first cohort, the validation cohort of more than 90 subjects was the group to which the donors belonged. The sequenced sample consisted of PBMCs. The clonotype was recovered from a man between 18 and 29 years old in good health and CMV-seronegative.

CDR3 region: CASSPRGGNSPLHF. The sequenced DNA is TGTGCCAGCAGCCCCCGTGGGGGCAATTCACCCCTCCACTTT. The chain couples TRBV9 to TRBJ1-6, with TRBD1 as a weak D call on 6 bases. There are 14 amino acids in the CDR3, from cysteine to phenylalanine inclusive. This entry keeps only the CDR3 DNA: 42 bases, framed from base 1. The germline V gene supplies CDR1 SGDLS and CDR2 YYNGEE. Trimming costs V 4 bases and J 7 bases, and their ends lie 12 bases apart.